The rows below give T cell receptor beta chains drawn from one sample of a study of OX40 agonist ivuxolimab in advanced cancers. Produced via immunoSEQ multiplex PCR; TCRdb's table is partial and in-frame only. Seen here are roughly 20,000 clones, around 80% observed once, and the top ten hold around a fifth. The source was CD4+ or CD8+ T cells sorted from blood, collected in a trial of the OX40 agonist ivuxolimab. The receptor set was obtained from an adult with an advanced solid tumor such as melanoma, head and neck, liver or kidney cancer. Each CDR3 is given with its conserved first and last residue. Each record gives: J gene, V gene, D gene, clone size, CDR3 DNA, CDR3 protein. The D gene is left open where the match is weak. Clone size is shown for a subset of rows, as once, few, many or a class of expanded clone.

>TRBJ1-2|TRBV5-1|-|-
TGCGCCAGCAACACGGGGGGGTCCCATGGCTACACCTTC
CASNTGGSHGYTF
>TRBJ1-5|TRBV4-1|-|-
TGCGCCAGCAGCCAAGGTGAGGATTTCGGGAATCAGCCCCAGCATTTT
CASSQGEDFGNQPQHF
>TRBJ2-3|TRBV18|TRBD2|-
TGTGCCAGCTCACCACCTCGGACTAGCGGGGGGTCAGATACGCAGTATTTT
CASSPPRTSGGSDTQYF
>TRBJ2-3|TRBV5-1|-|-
TGCGCCAGCAGCTTGGGGGCAGATACGCAGTATTTT
CASSLGADTQYF
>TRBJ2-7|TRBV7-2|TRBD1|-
TGTGCCAGCAGCTTAGCGTTTGGGACAGTCTACGAGCAGTACTTC
CASSLAFGTVYEQYF
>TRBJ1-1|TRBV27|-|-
TGTGCCAGCAGTCCGAGAGGGACTGAAGCTTTCTTT
CASSPRGTEAFF
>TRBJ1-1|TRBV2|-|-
TGTGCCAGCATTTCACGGGGCACTGAAGCTTTCTTT
CASISRGTEAFF
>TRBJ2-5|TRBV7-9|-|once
TGTGCCAGCAGCCTGGCGGAGACCCAGTACTTC
CASSLAETQYF
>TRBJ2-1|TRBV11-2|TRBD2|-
TGTGCCAGCAGCTTAGCGGCGGGAGCGTTGAGCTCCTACAATGAGCAGTTCTTC
CASSLAAGALSSYNEQFF
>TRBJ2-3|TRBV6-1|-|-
TGTGCCAGCAGTGAAGTTCGGGTTGGAGGGCCAGATACGCAGTATTTT
CASSEVRVGGPDTQYF
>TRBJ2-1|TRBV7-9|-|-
TGTGCCAGCAGCTTAGCACTAGAACCTTCCAATGAGCAGTTCTTC
CASSLALEPSNEQFF
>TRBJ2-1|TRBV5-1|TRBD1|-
TGCGCCAGCAGCGCGAGACAGGGGCAATCAGACAATGAGCAGTTCTTC
CASSARQGQSDNEQFF
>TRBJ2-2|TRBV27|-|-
TGTGCCAGCAGTTTATATCGGGGGTCGGCCGGGGAGCTGTTTTTT
CASSLYRGSAGELFF
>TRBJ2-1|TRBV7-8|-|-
TGTGCCAGCAGCATGAAGAATGAGCAGTTCTTC
CASSMKNEQFF
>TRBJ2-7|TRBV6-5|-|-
TGTGCCAGCAGTTACTCGGCGACAGGCTACGAGCAGTACTTC
CASSYSATGYEQYF
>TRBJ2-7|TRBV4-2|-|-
TGTGCCAGCAGCCAAGACCCAGGGGGGCCGGGGGAGCAGTACTTC
CASSQDPGGPGEQYF
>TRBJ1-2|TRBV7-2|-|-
TGTGCCAGCAGCCATTCTAAAGGGGCCCCTAACTATGGCTACACCTTC
CASSHSKGAPNYGYTF
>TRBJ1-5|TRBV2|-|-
TGTGCCAGCAGGCAAGGAGATCAGCCCCAGCATTTT
CASRQGDQPQHF
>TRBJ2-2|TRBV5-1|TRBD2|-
TGCGCCAGCGGGGAGCGGGGCCCGAACACCGGGGAGCTGTTTTTT
CASGERGPNTGELFF
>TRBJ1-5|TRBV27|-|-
TGTGCCAGCAGAACGCTGGGGAGCAATCAGCCCCAGCATTTT
CASRTLGSNQPQHF
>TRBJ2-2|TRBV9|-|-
TGTGCCAGCAGCGGGGATCCCACCGGGGAGCTGTTTTTT
CASSGDPTGELFF
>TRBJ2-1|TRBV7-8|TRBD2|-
TGTGCCAGCAGCTTATGGACTAGCGGGAGCTATGAGCAGTTCTTC
CASSLWTSGSYEQFF
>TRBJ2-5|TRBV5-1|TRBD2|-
TGCGCCAGCAGCGGACGGGGGGAGCAAGAGACCCAGTACTTC
CASSGRGEQETQYF
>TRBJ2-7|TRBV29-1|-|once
TGCAGCGTTGAAGATCGAGGAGTAGGCAGGGCGGGCGGCGAGCAGTACTTC
CSVEDRGVGRAGGEQYF
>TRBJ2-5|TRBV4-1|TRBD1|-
TGCGCCAGCAGCTTACGCTCAGGGGGCCAAGAGACCCAGTACTTC
CASSLRSGGQETQYF
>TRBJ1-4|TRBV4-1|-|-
TGCGCCAGCACCCCACAGGCGAGAGCCGCAACTAATGAAAAACTGTTTTTT
CASTPQARAATNEKLFF
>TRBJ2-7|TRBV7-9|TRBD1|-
TGTGCCAGCAGCCAAACGGACAGGTCAGGGTACGAGCAGTACTTC
CASSQTDRSGYEQYF
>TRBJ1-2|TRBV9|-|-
TGTGCCAGCGACTCAAGAAAGACCTATGGCTACACCTTC
CASDSRKTYGYTF
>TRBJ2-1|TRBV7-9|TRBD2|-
TGTGCCAGCAGCCCAGGAGCGGGAGCAAAAAACAATGAGCAGTTCTTC
CASSPGAGAKNNEQFF
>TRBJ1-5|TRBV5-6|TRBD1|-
TGTGCCAGCAGTTCCGGGACAGGGTTTAATCAGCCCCAGCATTTT
CASSSGTGFNQPQHF
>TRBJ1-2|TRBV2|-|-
TGTGCCAGCGGATACGAGCCTGGCTACACCTTC
CASGYEPGYTF
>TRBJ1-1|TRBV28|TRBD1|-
TGTGCCAGCAGGAGACAGGGGGAGTTCATCCCTACGGGCACTGAAGCTTTCTTT
CASRRQGEFIPTGTEAFF
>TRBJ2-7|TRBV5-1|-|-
TGCGCCAGCAGCTCCCACTCGACAGAAGTCTCCTACGAGCAGTACTTC
CASSSHSTEVSYEQYF
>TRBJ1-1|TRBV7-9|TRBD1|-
TGTGCCAGCAGCTTAGAGGGGGCGAACACTGAAGCTTTCTTT
CASSLEGANTEAFF
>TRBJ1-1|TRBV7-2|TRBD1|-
TGTGCCAGCAGCCGCTCCCTGACAGGGGAGAAAGGAACTGAAGCTTTCTTT
CASSRSLTGEKGTEAFF
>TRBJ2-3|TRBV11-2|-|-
TGTGCCAGCAGCTCATGGACCAACAGTCTAACAGATACGCAGTATTTT
CASSSWTNSLTDTQYF
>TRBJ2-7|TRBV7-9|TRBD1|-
TGTGCCAGCAGCTTAGGAAGGACAGGGGAGCAGTACTTC
CASSLGRTGEQYF
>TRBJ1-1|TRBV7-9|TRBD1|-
TGTGCCAGCAGCAAAGGCACAGGGGAAGTTGATAACACTGAAGCTTTCTTT
CASSKGTGEVDNTEAFF
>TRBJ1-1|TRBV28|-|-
TGTGCCAGCAGTTTAGGGCTCAAGGTGAACACTGAAGCTTTCTTT
CASSLGLKVNTEAFF
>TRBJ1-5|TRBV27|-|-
TGTGCCAGCAGTTTAGGGCTGGGTCGCAATCAGCCCCAGCATTTT
CASSLGLGRNQPQHF
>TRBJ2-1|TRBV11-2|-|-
TGTGCCAGCAGCTTAATTAATGAGCAGTTCTTC
CASSLINEQFF
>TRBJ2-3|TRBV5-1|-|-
TGCGCCAGCAGCTTGTTCCGGGGCACAGATACGCAGTATTTT
CASSLFRGTDTQYF
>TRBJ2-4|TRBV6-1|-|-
TGTGCCAGCAGTGAAAGGGGTAGGGGCATTCAGTACTTC
CASSERGRGIQYF
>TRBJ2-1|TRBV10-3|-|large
TGTGCCATCAGTGAGGTGGACAATGGCAGGAATGAGCAGTTCTTC
CAISEVDNGRNEQFF
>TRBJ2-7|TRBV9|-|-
TGTGCCAGCAGCGAGGGGCAGGGTAAAGTCCACGAGCAGTACTTC
CASSEGQGKVHEQYF
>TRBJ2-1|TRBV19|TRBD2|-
TGTGCCAGTAGTCCTCGACTAGCGGGAGGGCCGGGGCATGAGCAGTTCTTC
CASSPRLAGGPGHEQFF
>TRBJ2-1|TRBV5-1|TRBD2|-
TGCGCCAGCAGCTGGACTAGCGGGGCAAATGAGCAGTTCTTC
CASSWTSGANEQFF
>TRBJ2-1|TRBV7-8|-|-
TGTGCCAGCAGCTTAGGGGTCGATGAGCAGTTCTTC
CASSLGVDEQFF
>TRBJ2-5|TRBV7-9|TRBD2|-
TGTGCCAGCAGCCCCCGACTAGCACCCCTGGGAGAGACCCAGTACTTC
CASSPRLAPLGETQYF
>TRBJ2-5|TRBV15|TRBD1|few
TGTGCCACCAGCAGGACAGGGCGGTGGGAGACCCAGTACTTC
CATSRTGRWETQYF
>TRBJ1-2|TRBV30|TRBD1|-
TGTGCCTGGACCGGGGACAGCCCTGGCTACACCTTC
CAWTGDSPGYTF
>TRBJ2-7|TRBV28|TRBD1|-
TGTGCCAGCAGTTCACCCGGGACAGCCTACGAGCAGTACTTC
CASSSPGTAYEQYF
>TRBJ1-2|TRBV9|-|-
TGTGCCAGCAGCGTAGCTACTAGCCCCGGAGGGGGCTACACCTTC
CASSVATSPGGGYTF
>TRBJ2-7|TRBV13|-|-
TGTGCCAGCAGCCTACGGTCCGACGGCGCCTACGAGCAGTACTTC
CASSLRSDGAYEQYF
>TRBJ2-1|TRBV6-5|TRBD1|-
TGTGCCAGCGGGGGGACAGGGGACTACAATGAGCAGTTCTTC
CASGGTGDYNEQFF